Listed here are 19 T cell receptor beta chains from one sample, sequenced in a study of sequential checkpoint blockade in melanoma. The treatment is: randomized to nivolumab then ipilimumab (arm A) or the reverse (arm B). TCRdb's table, derived via immunoSEQ multiplex PCR, lists solely in-frame clones and lacks some. The data contain over 15,000 clones, around 74% of them singletons. The input for sequencing was CD8+ T cells sorted from blood (inferred from file names), taken from a patient given nivolumab and ipilimumab in sequence. The origin of the receptors is a human donor with melanoma.

The chain uses TRBV7-9 and TRBJ2-5; 7 bases line up with TRBD1. The J call could be wrong; TRBJ2-7 is a better fit for the DNA end. CDR3 length: 12 residues. CDR1 and CDR2 from the germline V gene are SEHNR and FQNEAQ (reference sequence). Here the CDR3 reads CASGTDNYEQYF. The CDR3 bases are TGTGCCAGCGGGACAGATAACTACGAGCAGTACTTC.

This chain connects TRBV7-2 to TRBJ2-3, with 14 nucleotides matching TRBD2. V was clipped by 1 base and J by 1 base; unmatched bases: 7. Germline CDR1 reads SGHTA; CDR2 reads FQGNSA. This CDR3 spans 19 amino acids. CDR3 sequence (DNA): TGTGCCAGCAGCTTAGAGGTGGGACTAGCGGGAGATGGCACAGATACGCAGTATTTT. Translation gives CASSLEVGLAGDGTDTQYF. Full variable domain (remainder filled in from reference TRBV7-2 and TRBJ2-3): GAGVSQSPSNKVTEKGKDVELRCDPISGHTALYWYRQSLGQGLEFLIYFQGNSAPDKSGLPSDRFSAERTGGSVSTLTIQRTQQEDSAVYLCASSLEVGLAGDGTDTQYFGPGTRLTVL.

V usage is TRBV7-9 and J usage is TRBJ2-7; 7 bases match TRBD1. The V gene end was trimmed by 5 bases and the J gene end by 2 bases; junction bases not matched to a gene: 6. Germline CDR1 and CDR2: SEHNR and FQNEAQ (reference sequence). CDR3 length: 14 amino acids. The CDR3 spells CASSAGTEAYEQYF. The CDR3 bases are TGTGCCAGCAGCGCCGGGACAGAAGCCTACGAGCAGTACTTC.

This clone was seen more than once but under ten times. The chain is built from TRBV7-9 and TRBJ1-2, with 9 positions matching TRBD1. Unmatched junction bases numbered 3, after V lost 5 bases and J lost 2 bases. There are 14 residues in the CDR3. Germline V CDR1 and CDR2: SEHNR, FQNEAQ (reference sequence). The CDR3 DNA follows: TGTGCCAGCAGCGCCGGGACAGGGAACTATGGCTACACCTTC. This encodes CASSAGTGNYGYTF. The variable domain in full, with the rest retrieved from reference TRBV7-9 and TRBJ1-2, is DTGVSQNPRHKITKRGQNVTFRCDPISEHNRLYWYRQTLGQGPEFLTYFQNEAQLEKSRLLSDRFSAERPKGSFSTLEIQRTEQGDSAMYLCASSAGTGNYGYTFGSGTRLTVV.

The table lists this clone with a few counts. The chain employs TRBV2 and TRBJ1-1, with TRBD1 matching 7 bases. Looked up from germline, CDR1 is SNHLY and CDR2 is FYNNEI. V was pared by 4 bases and J by 1 base, with 3 bases of the junction left unmatched. The CDR3 covers 14 residues. The CDR3 loop is CASSGDRTNTEAFF. CDR3 nucleotide sequence: TGTGCCAGCAGTGGGGACAGAACGAACACTGAAGCTTTCTTT. Supplemented by reference TRBV2 and TRBJ1-1, the full variable domain reads EPEVTQTPSHQVTQMGQEVILRCVPISNHLYFYWYRQILGQKVEFLVSFYNNEISEKSEIFDDQFSVERPDGSNFTLKIRSTKLEDSAMYFCASSGDRTNTEAFFGQGTRLTVV.

The chain uses TRBV4-1 and TRBJ1-3; unclear D gene. V was cut by 4 bases and J by 0 bases, with 7 bases left in between. Per germline, CDR1 MGHRA and CDR2 YSYEKL. This CDR3 has 14 residues. CDR3: CASSPTSSGNTIYF. The CDR3 DNA reads as TGCGCCAGCAGCCCCACGAGCTCTGGAAACACCATATATTTT.

The gene calls are TRBV27 and TRBJ2-1; TRBD2 agrees at 9 bases. V lost 5 bases, J lost 7 bases, and 3 bases stayed unmatched. This CDR3 is 13 amino acids long. The V gene's germline CDR1 is MNHEY and CDR2 SMNVEV (reference sequence). The CDR3: CASSLSGRNEQFF. Here the CDR3 DNA reads TGTGCCAGCAGTCTAAGCGGGAGGAATGAGCAGTTCTTC.

V and J are TRBV6-5 and TRBJ2-2; D remains unclear. The CDR3 is made up of 15 amino acids. Per germline, CDR1 MNHEY and CDR2 SVGAGI. Trimming shortened V by 7 bases and J by 2 bases, and 14 bases separated the two germline ends. CDR3 coding DNA: TGTGCCAGCACCCCGTCACGGGTAAACACCGGGGAGCTGTTTTTT. Protein product: CASTPSRVNTGELFF.

The DNA for the CDR3 is TGTGCCAGCAGCTTAGATCGGGGTAGCTCCTACGAGCAGTACTTC. This translates into CASSLDRGSSYEQYF. The chain combines TRBV7-8 with TRBJ2-7, with D perhaps TRBD2 (5 bases). V lost 1 base, J lost 0 bases, and 10 bases lay in between. The CDR3 consists of 15 residues. CDR1 is SGHVS and CDR2 is FQNEAQ in the germline V gene. The entire variable domain, with the rest obtained from reference TRBV7-8 and TRBJ2-7, is as follows: GAGVSQSPRYKVAKRGQDVALRCDPISGHVSLFWYQQALGQGPEFLTYFQNEAQLDKSGLPSDRFFAERPEGSVSTLKIQRTQQEDSAVYLCASSLDRGSSYEQYFGPGTRLTVT.

The rearrangement joins TRBV5-1 to TRBJ2-2, with 9 bases lining up with TRBD2. The CDR3 runs to 18 residues. Germline V gene lookup returns CDR1 SGHRS and CDR2 YFSETQ. After removal of 3 bases from V and 5 bases from J, the junction contained 14 bases not matched to a gene. CDR3 DNA: TGCGCCAGCAGCTGGCCGAGTGTAGCGGGGGTATGGACCGGGGAGCTGTTTTTT. Residues: CASSWPSVAGVWTGELFF.

Remarks on this clone: A junction boundary mismatches the germline segment, possibly from a read error. V and J are TRBV5-3 and TRBJ2-1; tentative D call: TRBD2 (6 bases). TRBV5-3 is an ORF, and what it does is uncertain. The CDR3 extends over 14 amino acids. CDR3 coding DNA: TGTGCCAGCAGCTGGGGGGAGGCTAGGAATGAGCAGTTCTTC. It codes for CASSWGEARNEQFF.

The chain carries TRBV27 and TRBJ2-7; no firm D call. CDR3 length: 12 residues. Trimming left V 5 bases short and J 3 bases short, with 8 bases between. Germline CDR1 is MNHEY and CDR2 is SMNVEV (reference sequence). Written as DNA, the CDR3 is TGTGCCAGCAGTACTGGTAGCTACGAGCAGTACTTC. Protein product: CASSTGSYEQYF.

The rearrangement joins TRBV13 to TRBJ2-1, with TRBD2 matching 8 bases. V lost 5 bases, J lost 7 bases, and 16 bases stayed unmatched. The CDR3 is 17 amino acids. Germline-derived CDR1 and CDR2 are PRHDT and FYEKMQ (reference sequence). CDR3 protein: CASSTSRAGGRLNEQFF. CDR3 in DNA: TGTGCCAGCAGCACCTCCCGGGCGGGGGGCAGGTTGAATGAGCAGTTCTTC.

The chain employs TRBV2 and TRBJ2-7; TRBD2 aligns across 9 bases. Trimming removed 6 bases from V and 2 bases from J; junction bases left unmatched: 8. The CDR3 runs to 15 residues. Germline CDR1 SNHLY, CDR2 FYNNEI. The CDR3 spells CASSFGPSGTYEQYF. As DNA, the CDR3 is TGTGCCAGCAGCTTTGGGCCTAGCGGGACCTACGAGCAGTACTTC. The variable domain in full, with the rest retrieved from reference TRBV2 and TRBJ2-7, is EPEVTQTPSHQVTQMGQEVILRCVPISNHLYFYWYRQILGQKVEFLVSFYNNEISEKSEIFDDQFSVERPDGSNFTLKIRSTKLEDSAMYFCASSFGPSGTYEQYFGPGTRLTVT.

This chain joins TRBV6-1 and TRBJ2-7; 8 bases are shared with TRBD2. The trim removed 7 bases at V and 0 bases at J, leaving 8 bases unmatched. Germline V lookup: CDR1 MNHNS, CDR2 SASEGT. The CDR3 covers 15 residues. The CDR3 loop is CASNKGLATSYEQYF. The CDR3 region has the DNA TGTGCCAGCAACAAAGGACTAGCCACCTCCTACGAGCAGTACTTC.

The chain recombines TRBV7-9 with TRBJ2-7; tentatively, D is TRBD2 (5 bases). Germline V gene sequence: CDR1 SEHNR, CDR2 FQNEAQ (reference sequence). CDR3 length: 11 residues. V was clipped by 11 bases and J by 0 bases, with 8 bases between them. The CDR3 region is CAAGSSYEQYF. The CDR3 DNA is TGTGCCGCGGGCAGCTCCTACGAGCAGTACTTC.

CDR3 nucleotides: TGTGCCAGCAGTTTAGATAGCGGGGGGCCCCGTTACAATGAGCAGTTCTTC. Amino acid sequence: CASSLDSGGPRYNEQFF. The rearrangement links TRBV27 to TRBJ2-1, with 10 positions matching TRBD2. Looked up from germline, CDR1 is MNHEY and CDR2 is SMNVEV (reference sequence). V lost 2 bases and J lost 4; bases outside the gene matches: 8. The CDR3 loop spans 17 amino acids.

Judged by abundance, this clone is medium-sized. This chain uses TRBV21-1 with TRBJ1-1; TRBD1, the D gene given by the table, was not confirmed from the DNA. TRBV21-1 is a documented pseudogene. The CDR3 runs to 13 residues. CDR3 sequence reads: CASSPQGTTEAFF. CDR3 DNA: TGTGCCAGCAGCCCGCAGGGGACCACTGAAGCTTTCTTT.

The gene calls are TRBV6-1 and TRBJ2-2; 7 positions match TRBD1. The CDR3 totals 18 residues. V was pared by 3 bases and J by 7 bases, with 17 bases of the junction left unmatched. Looked up from germline, CDR1 is MNHNS and CDR2 is SASEGT. This CDR3 is CASSDQTVGTESFGELFF. The CDR3 DNA sequence: TGTGCCAGCAGTGACCAGACCGTCGGGACAGAAAGTTTCGGGGAGCTGTTTTTT.